The next 3 T cell receptor beta chains were all read from a single sample in a study of metastatic and nonmetastatic thyroid tumors. TCRdb reanalyzed the PCR reads via MiXCR. Among more than 40,000 clones listed, 28% were seen once. Not a single patient had been given any form of treatment at any point before undergoing thyroid surgery. Input material: blood. These receptors were collected from a male donor with papillary thyroid cancer or a benign thyroid nodule (not recorded which). Some clones in this sample may be carry-over from other donors' samples.

At least ten counts were recorded for this clone. The chain is built from TRBV7-3 and TRBJ2-2; TRBD1 might be the D (6 bases). The CDR3 is 19 residues long. Trimming left V 1 base short and J 2 bases short, with 20 bases between. CDR1 SGHTA and CDR2 FQGTGA come from the germline V gene. Here the CDR3 DNA reads TGTGCCAGCAGCTTAAATAACGCGTGGACAGCGAGAAACACCGGGGAGCTGTTTTTT. Translating gives CASSLNNAWTARNTGELFF. The complete variable domain, with remaining parts taken from reference TRBV7-3 and TRBJ2-2, reads GAGVSQTPSNKVTEKGKYVELRCDPISGHTALYWYRQSLGQGPEFLIYFQGTGAADDSGLPNDRFFAVRPEGSVSTLKIQRTERGDSAVYLCASSLNNAWTARNTGELFFGEGSRLTVL.

The CDR3, as DNA: TGCAGTGCTAGAGCGCCGAGGGGGACTAGCACAGATACGCAGTATTTT. Encoded protein: CSARAPRGTSTDTQYF. The V and J genes are TRBV20-1 and TRBJ2-3; D possibly uses TRBD1 or TRBD2 (6 bases each). V lost 1 base and J 0 bases, leaving 14 bases between the germline ends. Germline CDR1 is DFQATT and CDR2 is SNEGSKA (reference sequence). The CDR3 is made up of 16 amino acids.

This clone was detected many times. In DNA form, the CDR3 reads TGTGCCAGCAGCCAAGAGGCGTCAGGGTTGAACTACGAGCAGTACTTC. It translates to CASSQEASGLNYEQYF. The chain uses TRBV4-2 and TRBJ2-7; perhaps TRBD1 as D (5 bases). The CDR3 covers 16 residues. Trimming left V 0 bases short and J 3 bases short, with 15 bases between. The germline V gene has CDR1 LGHNA and CDR2 YNFKEQ.